Listed here are 28 T cell receptor beta chains from one sample, sequenced in a study of blood T cell repertoires in COVID-19. Sequencing was performed with immunoSEQ multiplex PCR; in TCRdb, only in-frame clones are kept and a portion is missing. The sample records around 190,000 clones, more than 75% being singletons. What was sequenced was PBMCs or T cells enriched from blood (not recorded which). The receptors were sampled from a middle-aged man with acute COVID-19.

V gene TRBV13 combines with J gene TRBJ1-4, with TRBD1 identical over 8 bases. With 4 bases clipped from V and 4 bases from J, the junction kept 8 bases outside the gene matches. CDR1 is PRHDT and CDR2 is FYEKMQ in the germline V gene (reference sequence). The length of the CDR3 is 16 residues. CDR3 DNA sequence: TGTGCCAGCAGCTCCCCCTCGACAGGGGTTAATGAAAAACTGTTTTTT. It specifies CASSSPSTGVNEKLFF.

This chain links TRBV4-2 with TRBJ2-1; 11 nucleotides line up with TRBD2. V dropped 4 bases and J dropped 7; count of bases not matched to a gene: 6. The CDR3 sequence is 15 residues long. Germline values: CDR1 LGHNA, CDR2 YNFKEQ. The CDR3 spells CASSPGLAVWNEQFF. CDR3 DNA: TGTGCCAGCAGCCCGGGACTAGCGGTCTGGAATGAGCAGTTCTTC.

The chain is built from TRBV19 and TRBJ1-5; TRBD1 agrees at 8 bases. Germline loops: CDR1 LNHDA, CDR2 SQIVND (reference sequence). V lost 1 base and J lost 3; bases outside the gene matches: 5. The CDR3 spans 16 residues. In nucleotides, the CDR3 is TGTGCCAGTAGTATAGCTGGACAGGGCCTCAATCAGCCCCAGCATTTT. Its protein is CASSIAGQGLNQPQHF. Full variable domain (outside the CDR3, taken from reference TRBV19 and TRBJ1-5): DGGITQSPKYLFRKEGQNVTLSCEQNLNHDAMYWYRQDPGQGLRLIYYSQIVNDFQKGDIAEGYSVSREKKESFPLTVTSAQKNPTAFYLCASSIAGQGLNQPQHFGDGTRLSIL.

V is TRBV28 and J is TRBJ1-4; no clear D. V was cut by 6 bases and J by 0 bases, with 8 bases left in between. This CDR3 contains 14 residues. Germline V CDR1 and CDR2: MDHEN, SYDVKM. In DNA, the CDR3 is TGTGCCAGCAGCCGCTTAGCAACTAATGAAAAACTGTTTTTT. This codes for CASSRLATNEKLFF.

V gene TRBV15 combines with J gene TRBJ1-2, with 7 nucleotides matching TRBD1. With 5 bases clipped from V and 0 bases from J, the junction kept 12 bases outside the gene matches. Germline values: CDR1 LNHNV, CDR2 YYDKDF (reference sequence). The CDR3 has 17 residues. CDR3 sequence (DNA): TGTGCCACCAGCCCACGGGACAGCGGAATAGCTAACTATGGCTACACCTTC. Protein sequence: CATSPRDSGIANYGYTF.

The rearrangement uses TRBV9 and TRBJ2-5, with 12 bases matching TRBD2. After removal of 0 bases from V and 5 bases from J, the junction contained 8 bases not matched to a gene. This CDR3 comprises 17 residues. Germline loops: CDR1 SGDLS, CDR2 YYNGEE. The CDR3 loop is CASSVGPSGRGGETQYF. Written as DNA, the CDR3 is TGTGCCAGCAGCGTAGGGCCTAGCGGGAGGGGAGGGGAGACCCAGTACTTC.

The V call is TRBV28, the J call TRBJ1-1, with a tentative D call TRBD1 (6 bases). The CDR3 has 14 residues. Trimming shortened V by 6 bases and J by 1 base, and 12 bases separated the two germline ends. CDR1 is MDHEN, CDR2 SYDVKM, per germline. The CDR3 reads CASRRQTGNTEAFF. CDR3 coding DNA: TGTGCCAGCAGACGCCAGACAGGGAACACTGAAGCTTTCTTT.

The V gene is TRBV30, the J gene TRBJ2-6; D is perhaps TRBD2 (6 bases). The CDR3 is 17 residues long. V was cut by 5 bases and J by 0 bases, with 17 bases left in between. CDR1 is GTSNPN and CDR2 is SVGIG in the germline V gene (reference sequence). This chain's CDR3 is CAWRRGRTRSGANVLTF. For the CDR3, the DNA is TGTGCCTGGCGGCGGGGCAGAACACGCTCTGGGGCCAACGTCCTGACTTTC.

Here the CDR3 reads CASGERGTQYF. The CDR3 DNA follows: TGTGCCAGTGGGGAGCGGGGCACGCAGTATTTT. V usage is TRBV3-1 (or the pseudogene TRBV3-2) and J usage is TRBJ2-3; 7 bases fit TRBD2. V was pared by 9 bases and J by 9 bases, with 6 bases of the junction left unmatched. This CDR3 is built from 11 residues. The V gene's germline CDR1 is LGHDT and CDR2 YNNKEL (reference sequence).

This clone appeared once. The chain links TRBV10-3 to TRBJ2-7, with D possibly TRBD1 on 5 matching bases. Trimming stripped 6 bases from V and 3 bases from J, with 12 bases between. The CDR3 is 13 amino acids. The germline gives CDR1 ENHRY, CDR2 SYGVKD. CDR3 coding DNA: TGTGCCATCAGCCCGGACAATCTCTACGAGCAGTACTTC. It codes for CAISPDNLYEQYF.

The V and J genes are TRBV30 and TRBJ1-6; D remains unclear. CDR3 length equals 13 residues. Between the trimmed V and J ends, which lost 2 bases and 5 bases, there was a span of 7 bases. Germline V gene sequence: CDR1 GTSNPN, CDR2 SVGIG (reference sequence). CDR3 in amino acids: CAWSMTHNSPLHF. Written as DNA, the CDR3 is TGTGCCTGGAGTATGACACATAATTCACCCCTCCACTTT.

The chain is built from TRBV6-5 and TRBJ2-7; TRBD2 is a possible D gene (7 bases). Germline V CDR1 and CDR2: MNHEY, SVGAGI. Trimming left V 5 bases short and J 5 bases short, with 19 bases between. CDR3 size: 15 residues. This CDR3 reads CASSPSGGGDHEQYF. CDR3 nucleotide sequence: TGTGCCAGCAGTCCATCGGGGGGCGGAGACCACGAGCAGTACTTC.

The gene calls are TRBV5-1 and TRBJ1-3, with D uncertain. This CDR3 comprises 15 residues. CDR1 and CDR2 (germline): SGHRS, YFSETQ. V gave up 3 bases and J gave up 0 bases, with 10 bases separating them. CDR3 in amino acids: CASSSNTLSGNTIYF. CDR3 bases: TGCGCCAGCAGCTCCAATACTCTCTCTGGAAACACCATATATTTT.

A note on this clone: In the same sample, other DNA sequences code for this CDR3. The chain employs TRBV5-1 and TRBJ1-5; D is ambiguous. CDR3 length: 13 amino acids. Germline V lookup: CDR1 SGHRS, CDR2 YFSETQ. Trimming pared 0 bases from V and 5 bases from J, leaving 6 bases between. Here the CDR3 DNA reads TGCGCCAGCAGCTTGGACAGAGATCAGCCCCAGCATTTT. It yields the protein CASSLDRDQPQHF.

The J gene is TRBJ2-7, the V gene TRBV5-1; 10 bases fit TRBD2. The CDR3 extends over 16 amino acids. V gave up 4 bases and J gave up 3 bases; unmatched junction bases: 10. From germline, CDR1 is SGHRS and CDR2 YFSETQ. CDR3 nucleotides: TGCGCCAGCAGCAGATCGGGGACTAGCGCTATCTACGAGCAGTACTTC. Amino acid sequence: CASSRSGTSAIYEQYF.

This sequence joins TRBV24-1 and TRBJ1-6, with TRBD1 as a possible D gene (6 bases). Between the trimmed V and J ends, which lost 9 bases and 5 bases, there was a span of 10 bases. The CDR3 runs 13 residues. The V gene's germline CDR1 is KGHDR and CDR2 SFDVKD. The CDR3 region is CATQGYDNSPLHF. CDR3 DNA: TGTGCCACCCAGGGGTATGATAATTCACCCCTCCACTTT.

The rearrangement links TRBV6-5 to TRBJ2-7, with a possible D match to TRBD2 (6 bases). The V end lost 5 bases, the J end lost 6 bases, and 11 bases lay between the germline ends. The CDR3 length is 12 residues. Germline lookup yields CDR1 MNHEY and CDR2 SVGAGI. The CDR3 region is CASSRFGGEQYF. In DNA, the CDR3 is TGTGCCAGCAGTCGCTTCGGGGGCGAGCAGTACTTC.

The V and J genes are TRBV7-2 and TRBJ2-2, with TRBD1 as a possible D gene (5 bases). Germline-derived CDR1 and CDR2 are SGHTA and FQGNSA. V was clipped by 5 bases and J by 1 base, with 14 bases between them. The CDR3 covers 16 residues. The CDR3 bases are TGTGCCAGCAGCCTGCAGGGTGTAAAGAACACCGGGGAGCTGTTTTTT. Its protein product is CASSLQGVKNTGELFF.

The chain is built from TRBV11-2 and TRBJ1-2; D perhaps matches TRBD1 (6 bases). Germline lookup yields CDR1 SGHAT and CDR2 FQNNGV. This CDR3 comprises 13 residues. V was clipped by 3 bases and J by 4 bases, with 9 bases between them. CDR3 DNA: TGTGCCAGCAGCTTGTCAGGGGCCTATGGCTACACCTTC. Protein product: CASSLSGAYGYTF.

The gene calls are TRBV25-1 and TRBJ1-5; D remains unclear. The CDR3 covers 14 residues. V lost 5 bases, J lost 1 base, and 9 bases lay in between. The V gene's germline CDR1 is MGHDK and CDR2 SYGVNS. The chain's CDR3 is CASSSHWSNQPQHF. CDR3 DNA sequence: TGTGCCAGCAGTTCCCACTGGAGCAATCAGCCCCAGCATTTT.

This clone was seen once. This chain connects TRBV18 to TRBJ2-6; TRBD1 matches 8 bases. The CDR3 has 16 amino acids. Germline CDR1 and CDR2: KGHSH and LQKENI. Trimming at V came to 3 bases and at J to 4 bases, leaving 5 bases not matched to a gene. The CDR3 protein is CASSPPTGEGANVLTF. Here the CDR3 DNA reads TGTGCCAGCTCACCGCCGACAGGGGAAGGGGCCAACGTCCTGACTTTC. The variable domain in full, completed from reference TRBV18 and TRBJ2-6, reads NAGVMQNPRHLVRRRGQEARLRCSPMKGHSHVYWYRQLPEEGLKFMVYLQKENIIDESGMPKERFSAEFPKEGPSILRIQQVVRGDSAAYFCASSPPTGEGANVLTFGAGSRLTVL.

The chain employs TRBV21-1 and TRBJ1-6; TRBD1 was called by the table and not checked on the DNA. TRBV21-1 is deemed a pseudogene. The CDR3 is made up of 16 amino acids. The DNA of the CDR3 is TGTGCCAGCAGCAATTACAGCTCGGCAGATAATTCACCCCTCCACTTT. Protein: CASSNYSSADNSPLHF.

The CDR3 sequence is CASRDRQGGTYEQYF. In DNA, the CDR3 is TGTGCCAGCAGGGACAGACAGGGAGGCACCTACGAGCAGTACTTC. This rearrangement joins TRBV2 to TRBJ2-7; D is possibly TRBD1 (7 bases). The CDR3 sequence is 15 residues long. The germline V gene encodes CDR1 SNHLY and CDR2 FYNNEI. V lost 6 bases and J 2 bases, leaving 17 bases between the germline ends.

The CDR3 bases are TGTGCCACCAGCAGAGGAGGGACAGTCTCCTACGAGCAGTACTTC. This sequence encodes CATSRGGTVSYEQYF. The chain has TRBV15 and TRBJ2-7, with TRBD1 matching over 7 bases. The CDR3 extends over 15 amino acids. Trimming cost V 1 base and J 0 bases; bases outside gene matches: 3. Germline V gives CDR1 LNHNV, CDR2 YYDKDF (reference sequence).

The rearrangement links TRBV29-1 to TRBJ2-5; possible D gene TRBD1, 5 bases. The germline V gene encodes CDR1 SQVTM and CDR2 ANQGSEA. The V end lost 4 bases, the J end lost 1 base, and 13 bases lay between the germline ends. The CDR3 loop spans 14 amino acids. The chain's CDR3 is CSVGGQAPQETQYF. The CDR3 coding sequence is TGCAGCGTTGGGGGCCAGGCCCCCCAAGAGACCCAGTACTTC.

This chain joins TRBV27 and TRBJ1-4; D might be TRBD1 (6 bases). V was cut by 5 bases and J by 7 bases, with 17 bases left in between. The germline V gene has CDR1 MNHEY and CDR2 SMNVEV (reference sequence). CDR3 length equals 15 residues. Here the CDR3 reads CASSPLTGGSEKLFF. CDR3 bases: TGTGCCAGCAGTCCGTTGACAGGCGGAAGTGAAAAACTGTTTTTT. The complete variable domain, with remaining parts taken from reference TRBV27 and TRBJ1-4, reads EAQVTQNPRYLITVTGKKLTVTCSQNMNHEYMSWYRQDPGLGLRQIYYSMNVEVTDKGDVPEGYKVSRKEKRNFPLILESPSPNQTSLYFCASSPLTGGSEKLFFGSGTQLSVL.

This chain connects TRBV25-1 to TRBJ1-4, with 7 bases identical to TRBD1. Germline assignment: CDR1 MGHDK and CDR2 SYGVNS. This CDR3 is 15 amino acids long. After removal of 5 bases from V and 7 bases from J, the junction contained 10 bases not matched to a gene. CDR3 in amino acids: CASSPPTGRLEKLFF. The CDR3 DNA follows: TGTGCCAGCAGTCCCCCGACAGGGAGACTTGAAAAACTGTTTTTT.

V and J are TRBV19 and TRBJ2-2, with D possibly matching TRBD2 (6 bases). The V and J ends lost 1 base and 5 bases respectively, with 8 bases between them. The CDR3 covers 14 residues. From germline, CDR1 is LNHDA and CDR2 SQIVND (reference sequence). The CDR3 nucleotides read TGTGCCAGTAGTATAGTCGGGGGAACCGGGGAGCTGTTTTTT. Its protein product is CASSIVGGTGELFF.